This T cell receptor beta chain was sequenced for a study of blood T cells in healthy people across ages. Whole-study results and caveats: In older individuals, TCR beta diversity per million T cells was lower, falling roughly linearly with age. A strong correlation between TCR beta diversity and naive T cell percentage was seen.

Aged roughly 6 to 95, donors were systemically healthy Caucasians from Russia. In the case of this clonotype: Its matching antigen is unknown.

Sample-barcoded 5' priming and a J-beta primer mix drove a second PCR of roughly 7 to 11 cycles. TCRdb itself ran the 5' RACE reads through MiXCR, one entry per CDR3 protein. This sample has 600,000 to 1,000,000 distinct CDR3 sequences, with roughly 64% found just once. The sequence derives from a man aged 25 to 40 in good health. Material for sequencing was blood.

CDR3 bases: TGTGCCAGCAGTCCCCCACCGCGCTACGAGCAGTACTTC. It translates to CASSPPPRYEQYF. The V gene is TRBV6-2 or TRBV6-3, the J gene TRBJ2-5; D gene ambiguous. The tail of the sequence fits TRBJ2-7 better, so the J call may be wrong. The germline CDR1 and CDR2 sequences are MNHEY and SVGEGT. The CDR3 length is 13 residues.